The TCR beta chain under discussion was sequenced for a study of human T cells and chemical hapten exposure. Notes on the study in general: Following DPC sensitization, TCRs present above 1 in 1000 frequency showed no change. Controls formed significantly fewer large CDR3 similarity clusters than expanded TCRs did.

During construction of the library, unique molecular identifiers were attached to individual cDNA molecules for quantitative, reproducible TCR counting. TCRdb analysed the RACE reads with MiXCR anew, one entry per CDR3 protein. Altogether about 52,000 distinct CDR3 sequences are present, roughly 9.6% being singletons, with the ten largest covering about 2%. The sample's time point: patch test 1, 2 weeks after DPC sensitization. The treatment: therapeutic diphenylcyclopropenone sensitization with weekly scalp DPC. Unfractionated whole blood yielded total RNA. This clonotype was counted at least ten times. Antigen specificity is unknown. V was shortened by 3 bases and J by 3 bases, with 9 bases between the two germline ends. Germline assignment: CDR1 MDHEN and CDR2 SYDVKM. The CDR3 has 13 residues.

The chain recombines TRBV28 with TRBJ2-7; no firm D call. Sequences were derived from whole blood, sampled in connection with sensitization to the hapten diphenylcyclopropenone (DPC). The source of this sequence is a woman in her forties with alopecia areata. Some clones in this sample may be carry-over from other donors' samples. CDR3 bases: TGTGCCAGCAGTTTTCACGCCTACTACGAGCAGTACTTC. It translates to CASSFHAYYEQYF.